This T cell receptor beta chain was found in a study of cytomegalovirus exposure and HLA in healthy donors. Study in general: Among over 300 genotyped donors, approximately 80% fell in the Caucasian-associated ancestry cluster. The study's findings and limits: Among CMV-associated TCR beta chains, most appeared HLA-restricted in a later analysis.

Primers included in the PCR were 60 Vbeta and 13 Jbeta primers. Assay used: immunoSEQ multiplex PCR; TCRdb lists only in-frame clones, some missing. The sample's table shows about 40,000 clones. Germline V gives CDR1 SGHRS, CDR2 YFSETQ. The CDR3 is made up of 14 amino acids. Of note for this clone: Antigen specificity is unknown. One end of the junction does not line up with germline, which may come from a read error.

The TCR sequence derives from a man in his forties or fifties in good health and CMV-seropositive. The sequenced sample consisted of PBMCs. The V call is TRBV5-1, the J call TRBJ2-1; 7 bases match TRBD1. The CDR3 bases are TGCGCCAGCAGCCCACAGGGGCCCTTGAATGAGCAGCTCTTC. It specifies CASSPQGPLNEQLF.